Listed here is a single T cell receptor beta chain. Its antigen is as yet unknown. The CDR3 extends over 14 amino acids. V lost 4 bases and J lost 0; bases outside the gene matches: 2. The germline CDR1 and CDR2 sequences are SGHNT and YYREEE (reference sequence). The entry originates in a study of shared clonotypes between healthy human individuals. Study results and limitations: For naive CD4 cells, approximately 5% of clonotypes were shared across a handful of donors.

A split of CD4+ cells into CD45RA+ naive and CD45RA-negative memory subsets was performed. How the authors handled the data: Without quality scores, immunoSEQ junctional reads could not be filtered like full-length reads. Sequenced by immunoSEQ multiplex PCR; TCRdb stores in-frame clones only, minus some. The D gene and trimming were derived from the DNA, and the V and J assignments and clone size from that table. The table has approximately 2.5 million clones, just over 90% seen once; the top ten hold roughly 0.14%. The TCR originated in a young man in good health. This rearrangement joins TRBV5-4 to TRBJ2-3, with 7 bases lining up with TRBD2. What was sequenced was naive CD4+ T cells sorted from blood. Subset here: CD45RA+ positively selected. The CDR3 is CASSHSGSTDTQYF. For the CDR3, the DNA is TGTGCCAGCAGCCATAGCGGGAGCACAGATACGCAGTATTTT.